One sample yielded the 12 T cell receptor beta chains listed below, sequenced in a study of blood T cell repertoires in COVID-19. The repertoire was sequenced with immunoSEQ multiplex PCR; TCRdb's copy has only in-frame clones and lacks some. The repertoire holds over 95,000 clones, with less than 90% as singletons. Sequencing was done on a sample of peripheral blood. All receptors derive from a man between 70 and 80 years old with active or convalescent COVID-19.

This sequence joins TRBV5-1 and TRBJ1-1; D perhaps matches TRBD1 (6 bases). Germline V CDR1 and CDR2: SGHRS, YFSETQ. The CDR3 runs 14 residues. V lost 7 bases and J lost 1, with 14 bases in between. The CDR3 here is CASSPGGPNTEAFF. The CDR3 coding sequence is TGCGCCAGCTCGCCGGGGGGCCCGAACACTGAAGCTTTCTTT.

The V gene is TRBV24-1, the J gene TRBJ2-7; D is ambiguous. Germline V gives CDR1 KGHDR, CDR2 SFDVKD. The ends were cut back, 1 base at V and 7 bases at J, with 10 bases in the middle. The CDR3 loop spans 13 amino acids. CDR3 region: CATSDFESVEQYF. CDR3 in DNA: TGTGCCACCAGTGATTTCGAGTCGGTTGAGCAGTACTTC.

Regarding this clone: Being one base from a much bigger clone, this may be a read error. The sample has other DNA sequences that encode this CDR3 too. The genes are TRBV10-3 and TRBJ1-1, with D unclear. The CDR3 has 14 amino acids. Germline V gene data show CDR1 as ENHRY and CDR2 as SYGVKD. The CDR3 bases are TGTGCCATCAGTACGCCCGGGGAGAACACTGAAGCTTTTTTT. Protein: CAISTPGENTEAFF.

This clone has just a few counts. Likely a read error: the CDR3 ends without its conserved phenylalanine or tryptophan. The DNA is left out, because the CDR3 cannot be placed on it with certainty; the CDR3 is given as TCRdb lists it. The rearrangement joins TRBV7-9 to TRBJ1-1; the D call of TRBD1 is as the table states it, not checked on the DNA. Germline CDR1 reads SEHNR; CDR2 reads FQNEAQ (reference sequence). Including both end residues, the CDR3 is 12 amino acids long. The chain's CDR3 is CASSFGTGDLIL.

The chain is built from TRBV28 and TRBJ1-4, with TRBD1 as a possible D gene (5 bases). Germline assignment: CDR1 MDHEN and CDR2 SYDVKM. The V and J ends lost 6 bases and 7 bases respectively, with 21 bases between them. The CDR3 sequence is 16 residues long. The DNA of the CDR3 is TGTGCCAGCAGCCAGCCCCAAGGGGCCGTAGGTGAAAAACTGTTTTTT. Translated, it gives CASSQPQGAVGEKLFF.

This clone was seen more than once but under ten times. The rearrangement uses TRBV4-1 and TRBJ1-1; weak D call: TRBD1 (6 bases). The CDR3 consists of 16 residues. The germline gives CDR1 MGHRA, CDR2 YSYEKL. V was pared by 4 bases and J by 0 bases, with 15 bases between. The CDR3 here is CASSLAPTGLNTEAFF. CDR3 nucleotide sequence: TGCGCCAGCAGCCTGGCCCCCACAGGGTTGAACACTGAAGCTTTCTTT.

The chain employs TRBV11-1 and TRBJ2-2; D may be TRBD1 (5 bases). Germline loops: CDR1 SGHAT, CDR2 FQDESV (reference sequence). The CDR3 runs to 14 residues. The V gene lost 4 bases and the J gene lost 6 bases, with 12 bases spanning the gap. The CDR3 DNA is TGTGCCAGCAGCTCCATCCGACAGCCCGGGGAGCTGTTTTTT. It specifies CASSSIRQPGELFF.

The gene calls are TRBV28 and TRBJ1-1; weak D call: TRBD1 (5 bases). Trimming pared 1 base from V and 0 bases from J, leaving 9 bases between. CDR1 and CDR2 from the germline V gene are MDHEN and SYDVKM. There are 15 residues in the CDR3. DNA of the CDR3: TGTGCCAGCAGTTTATTGGACAAAGTGAACACTGAAGCTTTCTTT. It translates to CASSLLDKVNTEAFF.

This chain links TRBV9 with TRBJ2-2; TRBD1 matches 9 bases. Per the germline V gene, CDR1 is SGDLS and CDR2 is YYNGEE. The CDR3 totals 15 residues. J gave up 6 bases and V 6 bases, and 9 bases lay outside the gene matches. The CDR3 region is CASKLGTGSSGELFF. The CDR3, as DNA: TGTGCCAGCAAGTTAGGGACAGGGTCCTCCGGGGAGCTGTTTTTT.

This clone was seen just once. The J gene is TRBJ2-3, the V gene TRBV24-1, with 13 bases aligning to TRBD2. This CDR3 is built from 16 residues. J was trimmed by 3 bases and V by 8 bases; bases with no gene match: 7. CDR1 and CDR2 (germline): KGHDR, SFDVKD. The DNA of the CDR3 is TGTGCCACCACCGCGACTAGCGGGGGGTCGACAGATACGCAGTATTTT. It codes for CATTATSGGSTDTQYF.

The chain links TRBV19 to TRBJ1-2; 8 bases match TRBD1. The V gene end was trimmed by 6 bases and the J gene end by 3 bases; junction bases not matched to a gene: 6. Germline V gives CDR1 LNHDA, CDR2 SQIVND (reference sequence). The CDR3 length is 14 residues. CDR3: CASSPRTGHYGYTF. CDR3 in DNA: TGTGCCAGTAGCCCCAGGACAGGGCACTATGGCTACACCTTC.

The gene calls are TRBV19 and TRBJ2-3, with 7 positions matching TRBD2. Germline CDR1 reads LNHDA; CDR2 reads SQIVND (reference sequence). This CDR3 is built from 15 residues. The trim removed 6 bases at V and 5 bases at J, leaving 11 bases unmatched. CDR3 nucleotides: TGTGCCAGTAGGCCGGGCTCAGGGAGGGTAGATACGCAGTATTTT. It translates to CASRPGSGRVDTQYF.